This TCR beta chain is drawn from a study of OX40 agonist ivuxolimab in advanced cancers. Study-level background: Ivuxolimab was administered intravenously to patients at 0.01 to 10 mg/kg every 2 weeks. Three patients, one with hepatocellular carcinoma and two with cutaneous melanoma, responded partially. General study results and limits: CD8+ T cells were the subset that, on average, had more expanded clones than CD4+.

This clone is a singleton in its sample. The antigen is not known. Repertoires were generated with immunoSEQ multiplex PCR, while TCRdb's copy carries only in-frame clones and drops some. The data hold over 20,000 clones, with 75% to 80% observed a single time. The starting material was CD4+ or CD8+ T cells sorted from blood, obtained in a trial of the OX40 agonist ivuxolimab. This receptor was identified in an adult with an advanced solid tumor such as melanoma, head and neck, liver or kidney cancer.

CDR3 sequence: CASSDGGSTDTQYF. CDR3 coding DNA: TGTGCCAGCAGCGACGGGGGTAGCACAGATACGCAGTATTTT. This chain joins TRBV5-4 and TRBJ2-3; D is possibly TRBD2 (6 bases). Trimming took 4 bases from V and 0 from J, leaving 9 bases between them. The CDR3 loop spans 14 amino acids. The germline CDR1 and CDR2 sequences are SGHNT and YYREEE (reference sequence).